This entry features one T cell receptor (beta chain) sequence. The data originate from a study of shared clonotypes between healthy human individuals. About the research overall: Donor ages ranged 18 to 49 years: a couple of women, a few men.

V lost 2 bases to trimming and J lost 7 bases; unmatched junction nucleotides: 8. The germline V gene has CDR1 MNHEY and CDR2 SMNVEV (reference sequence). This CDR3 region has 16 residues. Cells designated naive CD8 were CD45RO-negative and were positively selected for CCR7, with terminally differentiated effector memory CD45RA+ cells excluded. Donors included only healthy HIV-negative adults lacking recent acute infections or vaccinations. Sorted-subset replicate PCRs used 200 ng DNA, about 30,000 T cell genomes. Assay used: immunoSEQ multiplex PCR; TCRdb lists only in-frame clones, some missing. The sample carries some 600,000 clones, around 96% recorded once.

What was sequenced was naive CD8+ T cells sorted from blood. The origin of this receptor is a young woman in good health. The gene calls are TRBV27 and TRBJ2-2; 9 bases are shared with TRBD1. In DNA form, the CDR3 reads TGTGCCAGCAGTTTAATGCGGACAGGGGTTGACGGGGAGCTGTTTTTT. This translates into CASSLMRTGVDGELFF.